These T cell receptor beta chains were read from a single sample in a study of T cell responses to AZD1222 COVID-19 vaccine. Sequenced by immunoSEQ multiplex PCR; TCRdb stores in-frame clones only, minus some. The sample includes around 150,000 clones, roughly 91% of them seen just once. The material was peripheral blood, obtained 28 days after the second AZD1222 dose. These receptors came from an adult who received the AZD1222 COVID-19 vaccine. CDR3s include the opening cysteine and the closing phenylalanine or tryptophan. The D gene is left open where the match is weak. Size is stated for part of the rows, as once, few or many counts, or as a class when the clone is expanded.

CASIQGPLEKLFF,TGTGCCAGCATTCAGGGGCCCCTTGAAAAACTGTTTTTT,TRBJ1-4,TRBV6-1,.,.
CASRLTSGGEQYF,TGTGCCAGCAGGTTGACTAGCGGCGGGGAGCAGTACTTC,TRBJ2-7,TRBV7-2,few,TRBD2
CASSTRGGYEQYF,TGTGCCAGCTCGACGAGAGGGGGCTACGAGCAGTACTTC,TRBJ2-7,TRBV27,.,.
CASSLPGDTEAFF,TGTGCCAGCAGCTTACCTGGCGATACTGAAGCTTTCTTT,TRBJ1-1,TRBV7-9,.,.
CASMGLVGVSQPQHF,TGTGCCAGCATGGGCTTAGTGGGGGTGTCTCAGCCCCAGCATTTT,TRBJ1-5,TRBV2,.,.
CASSLLAGWRYEQYF,TGTGCCAGCAGCTTACTCGCAGGGTGGCGCTACGAGCAGTACTTC,TRBJ2-7,TRBV7-2,.,.
CASATLARTEAFF,TGTGCCAGTGCGACTCTGGCGAGGACTGAAGCTTTCTTT,TRBJ1-1,TRBV7-9,once,.
CASSLERIYGYTF,TGTGCCAGCAGCTTGGAACGTATCTATGGCTACACCTTC,TRBJ1-2,TRBV5-4,.,.
CASSQDDNNQPQHF,TGTGCCAGCAGCCAAGACGACAATAATCAGCCCCAGCATTTT,TRBJ1-5,TRBV3-1/TRBV3-2,.,.
CASSHPVHQETQYF,TGTGCCAGCTCCCACCCGGTCCACCAAGAGACCCAGTACTTC,TRBJ2-5,TRBV7-2,.,.
CASSSYRGAEGVETQYF,TGTGCCAGCAGCTCCTACCGGGGGGCGGAAGGGGTCGAGACCCAGTACTTC,TRBJ2-5,TRBV13,.,.
CASSPRGQRNTGELFF,TGTGCCAGCTCACCACGGGGACAGAGAAACACCGGGGAGCTGTTTTTT,TRBJ2-2,TRBV18,.,TRBD1
CASSLDSSTGNTIYF,TGTGCCAGCAGCTTAGATTCGTCGACGGGAAACACCATATATTTT,TRBJ1-3,TRBV11-2,.,.
CASSPEGGQPDGYTF,TGTGCCAGCAGCCCCGAGGGGGGTCAGCCCGATGGCTACACCTTC,TRBJ1-2,TRBV4-2,.,.
CASSLASGTGELFF,TGTGCCAGCAGTTTAGCTTCGGGGACCGGGGAGCTGTTTTTT,TRBJ2-2,TRBV27,.,.
CASTKTSTDTQYF,TGTGCCAGCACCAAGACTAGCACAGATACGCAGTATTTT,TRBJ2-3,TRBV2,.,.
CASSFSPIGSYGYTF,TGTGCCAGCAGCTTTTCACCGATCGGCAGCTATGGCTACACCTTC,TRBJ1-2,TRBV5-6,.,.
CASSHPSGESYNEQFF,TGTGCCAGCAGCCACCCTTCCGGGGAATCCTACAATGAGCAGTTCTTC,TRBJ2-1,TRBV6-6,.,.
CASSRGQGGNEKLFF,TGTGCCAGCAGCCGGGGGCAGGGCGGGAATGAAAAACTGTTTTTT,TRBJ1-4,TRBV3-1/TRBV3-2,.,.
CASSLVRTGPVWGYEQYF,TGTGCCAGCAGCTTAGTCAGGACAGGCCCTGTTTGGGGTTACGAGCAGTACTTC,TRBJ2-7,TRBV7-3,.,TRBD1
CAISVGNPLNQPQHF,TGTGCCATCAGTGTGGGAAATCCTCTCAATCAGCCCCAGCATTTT,TRBJ1-5,TRBV10-3,.,.
CASSPKGSMGYGYTF,TGTGCCAGCAGTCCCAAAGGGTCCATGGGCTATGGCTACACCTTC,TRBJ1-2,TRBV28,.,.
CASSGGRNTEAFF,TGTGCCAGCTCGGGGGGGCGGAACACTGAAGCTTTCTTT,TRBJ1-1,TRBV18,.,.
CASSSIAGAYGYTF,TGTGCCAGCAGTTCTATCGCGGGGGCCTATGGCTACACCTTC,TRBJ1-2,TRBV28,.,.
CASSPLDSAGGNTIYF,TGTGCCAGCTCACCTCTGGACAGCGCGGGAGGAAACACCATATATTTT,TRBJ1-3,TRBV18,.,.
CASSEGGPGGYTF,TGTGCCAGCAGTGAGGGAGGACCCGGCGGCTACACCTTC,TRBJ1-2,TRBV28,.,.
CASSLGLGGDEQFF,TGCGCCAGCAGCTTGGGACTCGGGGGGGATGAGCAGTTCTTC,TRBJ2-1,TRBV5-1,.,TRBD2
CASSQQGAGNYGYTF,TGTGCCAGCAGCCAACAAGGGGCAGGGAACTATGGCTACACCTTC,TRBJ1-2,TRBV6-6,.,.